This T cell receptor beta chain was sequenced for a study of blood T cell repertoires in COVID-19 (dated by TCRdb to 2018 to 2020). For context, the study as a whole: Collaborator samples came from the United States, Italy and Spain and covered acute and convalescent phases of COVID-19. The repertoires were made available in a free public database intended to serve as a resource for research on the immune response to SARS-CoV-2. The material from the prospective study consisted of cDNA or gDNA derived from T cells, B-cell-depleted T cells, or PBMCs. Samples came from the ongoing ImmuneRACE study (first 160 participants) plus 1,254 subjects from 6 global collaborators. Sample metadata almost always included a de-identified subject ID, COVID-19 status, age in years and sex. Subjects who had been exposed to COVID-19, were actively infected with it, or had recovered from it provided the deeply sampled blood TCRbeta repertoires that made up the dataset. Where available, HLA class I and class II types were obtained from metadata supplied by the sample provider rather than from assay-based typing. Findings and caveats that apply to the study as a whole: Clinical and demographic metadata were provided uncurated, with the amount varying by source and participant.

TCRbeta CDR3 regions were amplified from genomic DNA using the immunoSEQ Assay, a bias-controlled multiplex PCR. On the authors' methods: The number of nucleated cells in each sample was estimated from the amplification of reference gene primers within the assay. Sequence reads were collapsed and filtered to measure the absolute abundance of every unique TCRbeta CDR3 rearrangement. For each sample, productive Simpson clonality was calculated as the square root of Simpson's diversity index across productive rearrangements. TCRdb took this table from immuneACCESS and kept in-frame rearrangements with V and J called. Such tables lack part of the clones; where checked against another copy, unresolved V genes explain under half of the gap, and the rest is unexplained. The DNA gave D and trimming, while V, J and clone size come from that table. In this sample the table shows approximately 480,000 clones, roughly 87% of which occur a single time. The ten largest clones take up under 0.85% of the sample.

As concerns this clone: This clone's antigen is unknown. No clone much larger than this one lies a single base away; base qualities are absent.

V is trimmed back by 6 bases and J by 1 base, and the junction contains 11 bases that no gene match accounts for. For CDR1 and CDR2, the germline V gene lists ENHRY and SYGVKD. CDR3 length: 18 amino acids, cysteine to phenylalanine. CDR3 DNA is the only sequence kept; it has 54 bases, read in frame from the first base. Participants in the prospective study were enrolled through a virtual design, were aged about 18 to 100 years, and lived in approximately 25 United States geographic areas. In the prospective study, participants were assigned to cohorts based on the clinical history participants reported in a screening survey and a study questionnaire. Recovered participants in ImmuneRACE Cohort 3 were defined by two consecutive negative NP/OP PCR tests, clearance by a healthcare professional, or resolution of symptoms. Each participant in the prospective study had whole blood, serum and a nasopharyngeal or oropharyngeal swab collected by mobile phlebotomists. Additional blood draws and questionnaires over an approximately 2-month period could optionally be provided by prospective study participants. Before DNA extraction, blood samples from the prospective study were shipped at room temperature or frozen.

This receptor was taken from a woman younger than 35 who had recovered from COVID-19. The specimen was PBMCs or T cells enriched from blood (not recorded which). The sequence links TRBV10-3 to TRBJ2-7; 14 nucleotides in the junction match TRBD2. The CDR3 region reads CAIRGGTSGGSTSYEQYF. Here is the DNA: TGTGCCATCAGAGGGGGGACTAGCGGGGGTTCCACATCCTACGAGCAGTACTTC.